Included here is one TCR beta chain sequence, with context. Antigen: not known. TCRbeta library preparation incorporated unique molecular identifiers. Each CDR3 protein gets one entry after TCRdb re-called the PCR reads with MiXCR. The sample includes about 590,000 distinct CDR3 sequences, over 10% seen only once; the top ten take around 2.2%. This sample is drawn from a study of T-cell reconstitution after alpha-beta-depleted transplantation in children. Findings and caveats of the study: Elevated TCRbeta diversity at day 60 was traced, in some patients, to surviving recipient T cells and thymic progenitors.

This CDR3 has 13 residues. The V gene lost 4 bases and the J gene lost 6 bases, with 13 bases spanning the gap. CDR1 and CDR2 (germline): MGHRA, YSYEKL. The genes are TRBV4-1 and TRBJ2-7, with D possibly matching TRBD1 (6 bases). Here the sequenced sample was PBMCs, mostly from graft donor cells, taken 360 days after TCRalphabeta/CD19-depleted stem cell transplant. The sequence was obtained from a male patient younger than 18 who had a stem cell transplant for acute myeloid leukemia, so the T cells may come from the graft donor. CDR3 in DNA: TGCGCCAGCAGCCCCCAGAGGGGGATCGAGCAGTACTTC. This codes for CASSPQRGIEQYF.